This note documents a single TCR beta chain sequence. Its antigen remains unknown. A read error may explain this, as a much larger clone is one base away. This CDR3 contains 13 residues. The germline gives CDR1 SGHDT, CDR2 YYEEEE. A second PCR of roughly 6 to 12 cycles used a sample-barcoded 5' primer and a J-beta primer mix. Template switching added a 12-random-nucleotide identifier to every cDNA molecule. TCRdb independently ran MiXCR on the 5' RACE reads; one entry per CDR3 protein. The sample holds 650,000 to 700,000 distinct CDR3 sequences, 32% seen once. This sample was taken from a study of blood T cells in healthy people across ages. The overall study: There was about one barcoded beta molecule captured by template switching per two T cells.

Study conclusions and caveats: Age advanced and TCR beta diversity per million T cells fell, roughly linearly.

The sequence was collected from a woman of 80 years or more in good health. The chain couples TRBV5-6 to TRBJ1-2; D gene unclear. Source material: blood. In DNA form, the CDR3 reads TGTGCCGGCAGCTTGGCAGGAAGGAATGGCTACACCTTC. It encodes CAGSLAGRNGYTF.